These 28 T cell receptor beta chains share one sample of origin, sequenced in a study of T cell responses to AZD1222 COVID-19 vaccine. Some clones are missing from TCRdb's copy, which holds only in-frame ones; the method was immunoSEQ multiplex PCR. The sample has 140,000 to 150,000 clones; under 95% are singletons. This specimen consisted of peripheral blood, obtained on day 0 of MenACWY control vaccination. Receptors were obtained from an adult in good health.

V is TRBV2 and J is TRBJ2-7; 8 positions match TRBD2. Germline V lookup: CDR1 SNHLY, CDR2 FYNNEI. This CDR3 has 15 amino acids. V was clipped by 5 bases and J by 5 bases; unmatched bases: 11. CDR3 in amino acids: CASSTGDGRADEQYF. CDR3 DNA sequence: TGTGCCAGCAGTACTGGGGACGGGAGGGCCGACGAGCAGTACTTC. Variable domain in full (rest from reference TRBV2 and TRBJ2-7): EPEVTQTPSHQVTQMGQEVILRCVPISNHLYFYWYRQILGQKVEFLVSFYNNEISEKSEIFDDQFSVERPDGSNFTLKIRSTKLEDSAMYFCASSTGDGRADEQYFGPGTRLTVT.

This chain links TRBV4-2 with TRBJ1-2; D remains unclear. CDR3 length: 16 amino acids. Trimming pared 0 bases from V and 4 bases from J, leaving 15 bases between. Germline V gene data show CDR1 as LGHNA and CDR2 as YNFKEQ. The CDR3 region is CASSQEPRVQPYGYTF. In DNA form, the CDR3 reads TGTGCCAGCAGCCAAGAACCTCGGGTTCAGCCCTATGGCTACACCTTC.

The chain recombines TRBV29-1 with TRBJ1-2; the D gene is possibly TRBD1 (5 bases). The V end was cut by 0 bases, the J end by 6 bases, with 11 bases between. Looked up from germline, CDR1 is SQVTM and CDR2 is ANQGSEA. The CDR3 extends over 13 amino acids. The CDR3 bases are TGCAGCGTTGAAGATGCGGGGGTAAATGGCTACACCTTC. It yields the protein CSVEDAGVNGYTF.

The genes are TRBV7-9 and TRBJ1-2; 10 bases are a match to TRBD1. V dropped 2 bases and J dropped 8; count of bases not matched to a gene: 5. Germline V gene lookup returns CDR1 SEHNR and CDR2 FQNEAQ (reference sequence). The length of the CDR3 is 14 residues. CDR3 amino acids: CASSLPTGGIGYTF. CDR3 nucleotide sequence: TGTGCCAGCAGCTTACCGACAGGGGGCATCGGCTACACCTTC.

V is TRBV27 and J is TRBJ1-4, with a weak D call TRBD1 (5 bases). This CDR3 has 19 residues. The ends were cut back, 4 bases at V and 0 bases at J, with 21 bases in the middle. The V gene's germline CDR1 is MNHEY and CDR2 SMNVEV (reference sequence). CDR3 coding DNA: TGTGCCAGCAGTTCCAAGGGGTTTACCCTAGTGCCAACTAATGAAAAACTGTTTTTT. It translates to CASSSKGFTLVPTNEKLFF.

The chain recombines TRBV9 with TRBJ1-6; possible D gene TRBD1, 5 bases. V lost 0 bases and J lost 14, with 18 bases in between. CDR1 SGDLS and CDR2 YYNGEE come from the germline V gene. This CDR3 is 15 amino acids long. Here the CDR3 DNA reads TGTGCCAGCAGCGTAGGGGGCCGGGGACTAACGTCCCTCCACTTT. The encoded protein is CASSVGGRGLTSLHF.

This chain links TRBV30 with TRBJ1-2; 7 bases agree with TRBD1. This CDR3 comprises 14 residues. CDR1 is GTSNPN, CDR2 SVGIG, per germline (reference sequence). J was trimmed by 2 bases and V by 2 bases; bases with no gene match: 5. CDR3 region: CAWSPLTGNYGYTF. CDR3 bases: TGTGCCTGGAGTCCACTGACAGGGAACTATGGCTACACCTTC.

This sequence joins TRBV5-4 and TRBJ2-7; 9 bases are shared with TRBD2. V was pared by 6 bases and J by 2 bases, with 6 bases of the junction left unmatched. This CDR3 has 14 amino acids. Germline assignment: CDR1 SGHNT and CDR2 YYREEE (reference sequence). Written as DNA, the CDR3 is TGTGCCAGCAACCCAAGCGGGGGGACCTACGAGCAGTACTTC. Translation: CASNPSGGTYEQYF. Using reference TRBV5-4 and TRBJ2-7 for the parts outside the CDR3, the full variable domain is ETGVTQSPTHLIKTRGQQVTLRCSSQSGHNTVSWYQQALGQGPQFIFQYYREEENGRGNFPPRFSGLQFPNYSSELNVNALELDDSALYLCASNPSGGTYEQYFGPGTRLTVT.

The chain combines TRBV12-3 or TRBV12-4 with TRBJ1-1; D perhaps matches TRBD1 (5 bases). The CDR3 is made up of 13 amino acids. V was cut by 6 bases and J by 0 bases, with 8 bases left in between. The CDR3 DNA reads as TGTGCCAGCAGACGACAGTTGAACACTGAAGCTTTCTTT. It is translated as CASRRQLNTEAFF.

This rearrangement joins TRBV19 to TRBJ1-5; 11 bases match TRBD1. The CDR3 spans 17 residues. Germline V gene sequence: CDR1 LNHDA, CDR2 SQIVND (reference sequence). The ends lost 7 bases at V and 1 base at J; junction bases unmatched: 9. CDR3 residues: CASTRGGQGASNQPQHF. CDR3 DNA sequence: TGTGCCAGTACCCGAGGAGGACAGGGGGCCAGCAATCAGCCCCAGCATTTT.

The V and J genes are TRBV6-6 and TRBJ2-7; 7 bases align to TRBD1. Germline V gene sequence: CDR1 MNHNY, CDR2 SVGAGI (reference sequence). With V trimmed by 2 bases and J by 0 bases, 4 bases remained unmatched. The CDR3 spans 15 residues. CDR3 protein: CASSYGAGGSYEQYF. CDR3 coding DNA: TGTGCCAGCAGTTACGGTGCAGGGGGCTCCTACGAGCAGTACTTC.

This clone turned up a few times. The rearrangement joins TRBV7-9 to TRBJ1-2; D might be TRBD1 (6 bases). Trimming removed 6 bases at V and 1 base at J, with 9 bases between. The germline V gene has CDR1 SEHNR and CDR2 FQNEAQ (reference sequence). The CDR3 runs to 13 residues. The CDR3 DNA is TGTGCCAGCAGACAGGGAGGTAACTATGGCTACACCTTC. Amino acid sequence: CASRQGGNYGYTF.

This chain links TRBV2 with TRBJ1-1; 7 bases map to TRBD1. Losses at the gene ends were 7 bases for V and 2 bases for J; bases not matched to a gene: 13. CDR3 length: 16 amino acids. CDR1 is SNHLY, CDR2 FYNNEI, per germline. The CDR3 DNA reads TGTGCCAGCACCGATGGGCCGAGACAGGGAAACACTGAAGCTTTCTTT. It yields the protein CASTDGPRQGNTEAFF.

This chain uses TRBV7-2 with TRBJ1-5; possibly TRBD1 for D (5 bases). CDR1 is SGHTA, CDR2 FQGNSA, per germline. Trimming stripped 3 bases from V and 1 base from J, with 13 bases between. There are 16 residues in the CDR3. The CDR3 DNA sequence: TGTGCCAGCAGCTTGTACGGAGGGGCAAGCAATCAGCCCCAGCATTTT. It encodes CASSLYGGASNQPQHF. Drawing the rest from reference TRBV7-2 and TRBJ1-5, the complete variable domain is GAGVSQSPSNKVTEKGKDVELRCDPISGHTALYWYRQSLGQGLEFLIYFQGNSAPDKSGLPSDRFSAERTGGSVSTLTIQRTQQEDSAVYLCASSLYGGASNQPQHFGDGTRLSIL.

V gene TRBV9 combines with J gene TRBJ1-3, with D possibly TRBD1 on 6 matching bases. The germline V and J ends were trimmed by 4 bases and 0 bases, with 11 bases remaining between them. The CDR3 sequence is 15 residues long. Germline lookup yields CDR1 SGDLS and CDR2 YYNGEE. CDR3 protein: CASSPTGGSGNTIYF. In DNA form, the CDR3 reads TGTGCCAGCAGCCCGACAGGAGGCTCTGGAAACACCATATATTTT.

The V call is TRBV14, the J call TRBJ2-1, with 12 bases aligning to TRBD2. The CDR3 covers 17 residues. Germline V lookup: CDR1 SGHDN, CDR2 FVKESK. Unmatched junction bases numbered 8, after V lost 3 bases and J lost 5 bases. CDR3 protein: CASSQRLAGALNNEQFF. For the CDR3, the DNA is TGTGCCAGCAGCCAGCGACTAGCGGGAGCGTTAAACAATGAGCAGTTCTTC.

V gene TRBV5-1 combines with J gene TRBJ2-7; no reliable D call. Germline-derived CDR1 and CDR2 are SGHRS and YFSETQ. V lost 4 bases, J lost 6 bases, and 11 bases lay in between. The CDR3 covers 12 residues. The CDR3 DNA is TGCGCCAGCAGCCTTAGGGTAACCGAGCAGTACTTC. Amino acid sequence: CASSLRVTEQYF.

This chain uses TRBV3-1 (or the pseudogene TRBV3-2) with TRBJ2-7, with 8 nucleotides matching TRBD2. The J segment lost 2 bases and the V segment lost 10 bases, leaving 7 bases of the junction unmatched. CDR3 length equals 13 residues. Germline loops: CDR1 LGHDT, CDR2 YNNKEL (reference sequence). CDR3 sequence reads: CATSGGRAYEQYF. The CDR3 region has the DNA TGTGCCACCTCGGGGGGGAGGGCCTACGAGCAGTACTTC.

This chain uses TRBV29-1 with TRBJ2-2; D might be TRBD1 or TRBD2, each matching 5 bases. CDR1 is SQVTM, CDR2 ANQGSEA, per germline. Trimming took off 4 bases at V and 3 bases at J, with 6 bases between the two ends. The CDR3 is 12 residues long. The CDR3: CSVVGDTGELFF. CDR3 nucleotide sequence: TGCAGCGTTGTGGGGGACACCGGGGAGCTGTTTTTT.

This clone was seen a single time. V is TRBV10-2 and J is TRBJ2-2, with D possibly matching TRBD2 (5 bases). The CDR3 consists of 15 residues. V was cut by 6 bases and J by 0 bases, with 11 bases left in between. The V gene's germline CDR1 is WSHSY and CDR2 SAAADI. The CDR3 here is CASSGRGANTGELFF. DNA of the CDR3: TGCGCCAGCAGCGGTCGGGGAGCGAACACCGGGGAGCTGTTTTTT.

The rearrangement links TRBV27 to TRBJ2-2; D is ambiguous. The CDR3 is 16 amino acids. Germline CDR1 is MNHEY and CDR2 is SMNVEV (reference sequence). Trimming stripped 0 bases from V and 0 bases from J, with 8 bases between. The CDR3 is CASSLSRTANTGELFF. The CDR3 nucleotides are TGTGCCAGCAGTTTATCGAGGACGGCGAACACCGGGGAGCTGTTTTTT.

The CDR3 spells CASSEEGGSSYEQYF. The CDR3, as DNA: TGTGCCAGCAGTGAAGAAGGGGGGAGCTCCTACGAGCAGTACTTC. The chain combines TRBV6-1 with TRBJ2-7; TRBD1 or TRBD2 may be the D gene (6 bases each). Germline lookup yields CDR1 MNHNS and CDR2 SASEGT. CDR3 size: 15 residues. The V end lost 1 base, the J end lost 0 bases, and 10 bases lay between the germline ends.

This chain uses TRBV28 with TRBJ1-1; TRBD1 is a possible D gene (5 bases). The V gene's germline CDR1 is MDHEN and CDR2 SYDVKM. The CDR3 loop spans 13 amino acids. The V end was cut by 10 bases, the J end by 5 bases, with 17 bases between. In DNA, the CDR3 is TGTGCCACCTCCTTAAGGGGACGGACTGAAGCTTTCTTT. Residues: CATSLRGRTEAFF.

The rearrangement links TRBV19 to TRBJ1-1; 7 positions match TRBD1. Germline CDR1 and CDR2: LNHDA and SQIVND (reference sequence). With V trimmed by 5 bases and J by 3 bases, 6 bases remained unmatched. The CDR3 has 14 amino acids. CDR3 sequence: CASSDRERDTEAFF. CDR3 DNA sequence: TGTGCCAGTAGTGACAGGGAAAGAGACACTGAAGCTTTCTTT.

This chain's CDR3 is CAWSGTGRNWKAGELFF. The DNA for the CDR3 is TGTGCCTGGAGTGGGACAGGGAGAAATTGGAAGGCCGGGGAGCTGTTTTTT. The chain links TRBV30 to TRBJ2-2, with 8 bases that match TRBD1. After removal of 1 base from V and 6 bases from J, the junction contained 13 bases not matched to a gene. The CDR3 has 17 amino acids. Germline V gene data show CDR1 as GTSNPN and CDR2 as SVGIG (reference sequence).

V usage is TRBV7-2 and J usage is TRBJ1-1; TRBD1 is a possible D gene (5 bases). Germline CDR1 is SGHTA and CDR2 is FQGNSA. The CDR3 has 13 residues. V lost 2 bases, J lost 1 base, and 5 bases lay in between. CDR3 residues: CASSLQGNTEAFF. CDR3 DNA: TGTGCCAGCAGCTTACAGGGGAACACTGAAGCTTTCTTT.

The V gene is TRBV5-1, the J gene TRBJ1-4; D is possibly TRBD1 (5 bases). Between the trimmed V and J ends, which lost 3 bases and 4 bases, there was a span of 13 bases. The CDR3 runs to 15 residues. The germline gives CDR1 SGHRS, CDR2 YFSETQ. CDR3 DNA sequence: TGCGCCAGCAGCTCGGATCGGGGGGGTAATGAAAAACTGTTTTTT. Residues: CASSSDRGGNEKLFF.

This sequence joins TRBV6-5 and TRBJ2-5; TRBD1 might be the D (6 bases). The CDR3 is 14 amino acids. Trimming pared 0 bases from V and 7 bases from J, leaving 12 bases between. Looked up from germline, CDR1 is MNHEY and CDR2 is SVGAGI. The CDR3 DNA is TGTGCCAGCAGTTACTCGGCACGAGGGGGGACCCAGTACTTC. It codes for CASSYSARGGTQYF.